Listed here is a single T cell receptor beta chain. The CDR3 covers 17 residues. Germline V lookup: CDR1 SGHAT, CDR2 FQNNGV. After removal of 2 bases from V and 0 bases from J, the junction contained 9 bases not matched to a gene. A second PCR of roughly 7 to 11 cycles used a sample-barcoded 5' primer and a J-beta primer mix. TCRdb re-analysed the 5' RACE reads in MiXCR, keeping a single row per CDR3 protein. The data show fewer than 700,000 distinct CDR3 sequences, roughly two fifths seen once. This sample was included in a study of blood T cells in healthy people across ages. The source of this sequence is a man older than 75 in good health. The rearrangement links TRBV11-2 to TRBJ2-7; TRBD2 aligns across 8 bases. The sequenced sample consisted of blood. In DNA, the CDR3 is TGTGCCAGCAGCTTACTACCGGGGGGGAGCAGCTCCTACGAGCAGTACTTC. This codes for CASSLLPGGSSSYEQYF.